Given below is one T cell receptor beta chain in context. This sample stems from a study of blood T cell repertoires in COVID-19. The data were produced by immunoSEQ multiplex PCR, yet TCRdb's version contains in-frame clones alone and is incomplete. The table has 71,000 or so clones, roughly 87% seen once. This CDR3 spans 15 amino acids. Trimming stripped 7 bases from V and 5 bases from J, with 20 bases between. Germline V gene sequence: CDR1 MNHEY, CDR2 SVGAGI. The receptor's source is a man aged 50-59 years with acute or convalescent COVID-19. Specimen: peripheral blood. The chain recombines TRBV6-5 with TRBJ1-2, with a tentative D call TRBD1 (6 bases). DNA for the CDR3: TGTGCCAGCACGAGAGGAGCAGGGGATGTATATGGCTACACCTTC. Its protein is CASTRGAGDVYGYTF.